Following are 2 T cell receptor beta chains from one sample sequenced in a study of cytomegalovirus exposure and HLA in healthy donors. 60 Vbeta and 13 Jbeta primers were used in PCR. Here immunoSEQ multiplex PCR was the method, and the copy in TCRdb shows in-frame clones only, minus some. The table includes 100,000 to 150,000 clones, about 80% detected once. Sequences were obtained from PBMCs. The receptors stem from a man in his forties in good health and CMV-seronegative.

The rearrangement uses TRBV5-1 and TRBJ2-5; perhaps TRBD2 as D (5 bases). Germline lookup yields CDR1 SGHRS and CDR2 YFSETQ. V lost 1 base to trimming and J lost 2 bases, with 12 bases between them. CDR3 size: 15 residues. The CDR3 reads CASSLSGVTQETQYF. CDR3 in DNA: TGCGCCAGCAGCTTGTCCGGGGTGACACAAGAGACCCAGTACTTC.

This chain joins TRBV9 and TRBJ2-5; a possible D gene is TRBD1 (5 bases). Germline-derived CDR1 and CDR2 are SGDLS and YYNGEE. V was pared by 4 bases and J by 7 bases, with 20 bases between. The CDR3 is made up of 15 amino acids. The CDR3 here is CASSPSLGADVTQYF. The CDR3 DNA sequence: TGTGCCAGCAGCCCATCGCTAGGGGCCGACGTGACCCAGTACTTC.